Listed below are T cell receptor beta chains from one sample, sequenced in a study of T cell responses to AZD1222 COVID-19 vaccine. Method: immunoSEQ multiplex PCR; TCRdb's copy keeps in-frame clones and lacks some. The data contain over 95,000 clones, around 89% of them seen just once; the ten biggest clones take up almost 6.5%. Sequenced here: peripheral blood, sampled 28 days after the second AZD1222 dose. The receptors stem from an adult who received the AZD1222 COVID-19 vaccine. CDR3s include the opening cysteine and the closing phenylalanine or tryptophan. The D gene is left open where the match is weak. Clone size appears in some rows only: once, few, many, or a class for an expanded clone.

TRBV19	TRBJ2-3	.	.	TGTGCCAGTAGTATAGAGGGGTTGCGAGATACGCAGTATTTT	CASSIEGLRDTQYF
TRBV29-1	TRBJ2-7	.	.	TGCAGCGCCTGGGACGGAACTTTTAGCGAGCAGTACTTC	CSAWDGTFSEQYF
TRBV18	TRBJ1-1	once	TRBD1	TGTGCCAGCTCTCCACAGGGGGCCCTATTGAACACTGAAGCTTTCTTT	CASSPQGALLNTEAFF
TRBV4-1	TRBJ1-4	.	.	TGCGCCAGCAGCCAAGATCCCGGAAGTAATGAAAAACTGTTTTTT	CASSQDPGSNEKLFF
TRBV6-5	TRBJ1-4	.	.	TGTGCCAGCAGTCATGGAGGGAGTAATGAAAAACTGTTTTTT	CASSHGGSNEKLFF
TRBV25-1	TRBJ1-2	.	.	TGTGCCAGCAGTGAAGGAGGCGGCTACACCTTC	CASSEGGGYTF
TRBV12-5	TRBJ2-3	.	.	TGTGCTAGTGGTTTACCAAGCACAGATACGCAGTATTTT	CASGLPSTDTQYF
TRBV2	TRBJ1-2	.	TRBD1	TGTGCCAGCAGTGAAACAGGGGAAACCTATGGCTACACCTTC	CASSETGETYGYTF
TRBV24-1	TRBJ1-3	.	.	TGTGCCACCAGTGATTTTAGGGGAAACACCATATATTTT	CATSDFRGNTIYF
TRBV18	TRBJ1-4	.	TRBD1	TGTGCCAGCTCACGGGGACAGGAGGAAAAACTGTTTTTT	CASSRGQEEKLFF
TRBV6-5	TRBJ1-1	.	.	TGTGCCAGCAGTTCTGCGGGGTTCGTGAACACTGAAGCTTTCTTT	CASSSAGFVNTEAFF
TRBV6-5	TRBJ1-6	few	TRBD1	TGTGCCAGCAGTTACCAACAGGGGATCGGTTCACCCCTCCACTTT	CASSYQQGIGSPLHF
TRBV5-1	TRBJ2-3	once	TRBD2	TGCGCCAGCAGCTTGCTATTAGCGGGGGCAGATACGCAGTATTTT	CASSLLLAGADTQYF
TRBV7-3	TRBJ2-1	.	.	TGTGCCAGCAGCAACTCTAAGGCCAGTATCAATGAGCAGTTCTTC	CASSNSKASINEQFF
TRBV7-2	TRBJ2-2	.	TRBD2	TGTGCCAGCAGCTTTAGCGGGGGGGCCGGGGAGCTGTTTTTT	CASSFSGGAGELFF
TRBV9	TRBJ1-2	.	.	TGTGCCAGCAGCCCTGCCTGGGAGCGTCAAGATGGCTACACCTTC	CASSPAWERQDGYTF
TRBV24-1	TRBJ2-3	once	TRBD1	TGTGCCACCAGTGTGGGACAGGGGGGCACAGATACGCAGTATTTT	CATSVGQGGTDTQYF
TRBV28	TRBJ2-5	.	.	TGTGCCAGCAGTTTAGGGGGCCGATTGGAGACCCAGTACTTC	CASSLGGRLETQYF
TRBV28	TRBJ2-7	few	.	TGTGCCAGCAGATCAAGCTCCTACGAGCAGTACTTC	CASRSSSYEQYF
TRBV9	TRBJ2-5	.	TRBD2	TGTGCCAGCAGCGTAGGGGCTAGCGGGACACTGCAAGAGACCCAGTACTTC	CASSVGASGTLQETQYF
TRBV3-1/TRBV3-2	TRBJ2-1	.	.	TGTGCCAGCAGCCAAGGCGGGGTTACCGGGAGCTCCTACAATGAGCAGTTCTTC	CASSQGGVTGSSYNEQFF
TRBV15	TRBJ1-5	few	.	TGTGCCACCAGCAGAGGTTGGGAGGTAGGCAATCAGCCCCAGCATTTT	CATSRGWEVGNQPQHF
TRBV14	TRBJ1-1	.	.	TGTGCCAGCAGCCAAGATTTGGGCCGACAGTACTTT	CASSQDLGRQYF
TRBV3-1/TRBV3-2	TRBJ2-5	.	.	TGTGCCAGCAGCCAAGATGCTTGGGGGCGACAAGAGACCCAGTACTTC	CASSQDAWGRQETQYF
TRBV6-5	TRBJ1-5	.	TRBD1	TGTGCCAGCAGTCCAGGGGGCGCTTGGAATCAGCCCCAGCATTTT	CASSPGGAWNQPQHF
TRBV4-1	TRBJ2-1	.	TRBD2	TGCGCCAGCAGCCAAGGAGGCGGGGGGTACAATGAGCAGTTCTTC	CASSQGGGGYNEQFF
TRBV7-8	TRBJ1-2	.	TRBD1	TGTGCCAGCAGCCCAGGGACAGGGAACCCCTATGGCTACACCTTC	CASSPGTGNPYGYTF
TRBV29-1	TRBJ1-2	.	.	TGCAGCGTTGACAATCGGGCGGGGGAGGCCTTCTATGGCTACACCTTC	CSVDNRAGEAFYGYTF
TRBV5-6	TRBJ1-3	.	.	TGTGCCAGCAGCTTCAACCGCATAAACACCATATATTTT	CASSFNRINTIYF